The rows below give T cell receptor beta chains drawn from one sample of a study of blood T cell repertoires in COVID-19. Method: immunoSEQ multiplex PCR; TCRdb's copy keeps in-frame clones and lacks some. Among some 360,000 clones listed, roughly 86% were seen once. The source material was PBMCs or T cells enriched from blood (not recorded which). The source of these receptors is a woman in her twenties or thirties who had been exposed to COVID-19. Each CDR3 is given with its conserved first and last residue. Each record gives: clone size, J gene, V gene, D gene, CDR3 DNA, CDR3 protein. A D gene is named only where the DNA matches it firmly. The size entry is marked missing in some rows and otherwise reads once, few, many or a size class.

.	TRBJ2-1	TRBV27	TRBD2	TGTGCCAGCAGTTTGGGCGGGAGACCCTACAATGAGCAGTTCTTC	CASSLGGRPYNEQFF
.	TRBJ2-7	TRBV30	TRBD1	TGTGCCTGGAGCCCACAGGGGTTGGGGCAGTACTTC	CAWSPQGLGQYF
.	TRBJ2-7	TRBV7-8	TRBD1	TGTGCCAGCAGCAACGACAGGGAAAGCCACGAGCAGTACTTC	CASSNDRESHEQYF
once	TRBJ2-7	TRBV19	TRBD2	TGTGCCAGTAGTATAGGGTTAGCGGGAGATCCCCACGAGCAGTACTTC	CASSIGLAGDPHEQYF
.	TRBJ2-1	TRBV4-2	TRBD2	TGTGCCAGCAGCCAAGCTGGGAGGGCCTTCTACAATGAGCAGTTCTTC	CASSQAGRAFYNEQFF
.	TRBJ2-7	TRBV3-1/TRBV3-2	.	TGTGCCAGCAGCCAAGGCTGGGGGGCCTACGAGCAGTACTTC	CASSQGWGAYEQYF
.	TRBJ2-5	TRBV3-1/TRBV3-2	.	TGTGCCAGCAGCCCTCAAAGCGCCCGAGCGGGCCAAGAGACCCAGTACTTC	CASSPQSARAGQETQYF
.	TRBJ2-1	TRBV6-1	TRBD2	TGTGCCAGCAGTGAAGCGCGAGGGGGGGGACTAGCGAGATATGGGTACAATGAGCAGTTCTTC	CASSEARGGGLARYGYNEQFF
.	TRBJ1-2	TRBV7-3	.	TGTGCCAGCAGCAGTTCAGGGGATAAGGATGGCTACACCTTC	CASSSSGDKDGYTF
.	TRBJ1-1	TRBV27	.	TGTGCCAGCAGTTTAGGTGGGGCGAACACTGAAGCTTTCTTT	CASSLGGANTEAFF
.	TRBJ2-3	TRBV28	TRBD2	TGTGCCAGCAGTTCAGGGCTAGCGGGGGGAGTACAGTATTTT	CASSSGLAGGVQYF
few	TRBJ1-4	TRBV14	.	TGTGCCAGCAGCCCCACGGGGGGAATCAGGGAAAAACTGTTTTTT	CASSPTGGIREKLFF
.	TRBJ1-1	TRBV5-8	TRBD1	TGTGCCAGCAGGGAGGACAGGGTGGCCACTGAAGCTTTCTTT	CASREDRVATEAFF
.	TRBJ2-5	TRBV28	.	TGTGCCAGCAGCCAGGGGGGAGGAAGGGAGACCCAGTACTTC	CASSQGGGRETQYF
few	TRBJ1-5	TRBV28	.	TGTGCCAGCAGACGGGCCGGCGGGAATCAGCCCCAGCATTTT	CASRRAGGNQPQHF
.	TRBJ2-7	TRBV18	TRBD1	TGTGCCAGCTCACCACCCGGACAGGGTAGTGGCGAGCAGTACTTC	CASSPPGQGSGEQYF
.	TRBJ2-2	TRBV4-1	TRBD2	TGCGCCAGCAGCCAAGATATCGGACTAGCGGGAAACACCGGGGAGCTGTTTTTT	CASSQDIGLAGNTGELFF
few	TRBJ2-5	TRBV10-1	TRBD1	TGCGCCAGCAGTGCTGGGACAGGGTTAGGAGAGACCCAGTACTTC	CASSAGTGLGETQYF
.	TRBJ2-1	TRBV5-1	.	TGCGCCAGCAGCTTGGCCCCGCCAGCGGCCTTAAATGAGCAGTTCTTC	CASSLAPPAALNEQFF
.	TRBJ1-2	TRBV3-1/TRBV3-2	.	TGTGCCAGCAGCCCATCCGGCCGAGGCTATGGCTACACCTTC	CASSPSGRGYGYTF
.	TRBJ1-1	TRBV18	.	TGTGCCAGCTCACCAATAACAACGAACACTGAAGCTTTCTTT	CASSPITTNTEAFF
.	TRBJ2-7	TRBV12-5	TRBD1	TGTGCTAGTGGTTTGGCCGTAACAGGGGGCGAGCAGTACTTC	CASGLAVTGGEQYF
.	TRBJ2-6	TRBV27	.	TGTGCCAGCAGTAGGGGCAGGGTGCTGGACGGGGCCAACGTCCTGACTTTC	CASSRGRVLDGANVLTF
.	TRBJ1-1	TRBV4-1	TRBD1	TGCGCCAGCAGCCGGGACAGGGATACTGAAGCTTTCTTT	CASSRDRDTEAFF
.	TRBJ2-1	TRBV29-1	.	TGCAGCGTTGAAGAGTCACCGGGTCTGCGGCAGTTCTTC	CSVEESPGLRQFF
.	TRBJ1-6	TRBV9	TRBD1	TGTGCCAGCAGCGGGGGACAGTTAAATTCACCCCTCCACTTT	CASSGGQLNSPLHF
.	TRBJ1-6	TRBV11-3	.	TGTGCCAGCAGCTTAGAGGCTTCACCCCTCCACTTT	CASSLEASPLHF